These T cell receptor beta chains were read from a single sample in a study of blood T cell repertoires in COVID-19. The method was immunoSEQ multiplex PCR; TCRdb's version includes in-frame clones alone and lacks a portion of them. The sample shows 95,000 to 150,000 clones, around nine tenths of them seen only once. Input material: peripheral blood. The receptor source for this set is a human donor in a cohort sampled during active COVID-19. Both conserved end residues are part of each CDR3. A D gene is named only where the DNA matches it firmly. Clone size appears in some rows only: once, few, many, or a class for an expanded clone.

size	V	J	D	CDR3	DNA
-	TRBV6-5	TRBJ2-7	TRBD1	CASSPRQGAVYEQYF	TGTGCCAGCAGTCCTCGACAGGGGGCCGTCTACGAGCAGTACTTC
once	TRBV5-6	TRBJ2-1	TRBD2	CASSLLAGAAYNEQFF	TGTGCCAGCAGCCTACTAGCGGGAGCGGCCTACAATGAGCAGTTCTTC
-	TRBV5-1	TRBJ2-5	-	CASSLARGTAETQYF	TGCGCCAGCAGCTTGGCCCGGGGGACGGCAGAGACCCAGTACTTC
few	TRBV28	TRBJ2-7	-	CASSFPSSYEQYF	TGTGCCAGCAGTTTCCCCAGCTCCTACGAGCAGTACTTC
-	TRBV20-1	TRBJ1-2	-	CSARQGRGYTF	TGCAGTGCTAGGCAGGGTCGGGGCTACACCTTC
-	TRBV5-1	TRBJ2-7	TRBD1	CASSLAVQGTGSEQYF	TGCGCCAGCAGCTTGGCGGTACAGGGGACCGGTTCCGAGCAGTACTTC
-	TRBV4-1	TRBJ1-6	-	CASSQDGGGPHRSLHF	TGCGCCAGCAGCCAAGACGGCGGGGGCCCGCATCGGTCCCTCCACTTT
-	TRBV19	TRBJ2-1	TRBD2	CASSIGLAGAIEQFF	TGTGCCAGTAGTATTGGTCTAGCGGGAGCAATTGAGCAGTTCTTC
once	TRBV5-1	TRBJ1-1	-	CASSLSTLVTEAFF	TGCGCCAGCAGCCTAAGTACCCTTGTCACTGAAGCTTTCTTT
-	TRBV10-3	TRBJ2-5	TRBD1	CATQGALGETQYF	TGTGCCACGCAGGGGGCGCTTGGGGAGACCCAGTACTTC
-	TRBV10-3	TRBJ2-5	TRBD2	CAIRPGSGGIRQETQYF	TGTGCCATCAGACCGGGAAGCGGGGGGATTAGACAAGAGACCCAGTACTTC
-	TRBV28	TRBJ2-7	TRBD2	CASGETSGISYEQYF	TGTGCCAGCGGGGAGACTAGCGGGATCTCCTACGAGCAGTACTTC
-	TRBV4-1	TRBJ2-7	-	CASSQVFSPGYEQYF	TGCGCCAGCAGCCAAGTTTTCTCACCGGGCTACGAGCAGTACTTC
-	TRBV5-1	TRBJ2-7	TRBD2	CASSLGGSGTYEQYF	TGCGCCAGCAGCTTGGGTGGTAGCGGGACCTACGAGCAGTACTTC
few	TRBV27	TRBJ1-4	TRBD1	CASSKRQGSNEKLFF	TGTGCCAGCAGTAAAAGACAGGGATCTAATGAAAAACTGTTTTTT
-	TRBV6-5	TRBJ2-2	-	CASRWQGGAGELFF	TGTGCCAGCAGGTGGCAGGGTGGGGCCGGGGAGCTGTTTTTT
-	TRBV3-1/TRBV3-2	TRBJ2-2	TRBD2	CASTRTSGNTGELFF	TGTGCCAGCACCAGGACTAGCGGGAACACCGGGGAGCTGTTTTTT
-	TRBV19	TRBJ1-4	TRBD1	CASRGQGRHEKLFF	TGTGCCAGTAGGGGACAGGGTAGACATGAAAAACTGTTTTTT
few	TRBV9	TRBJ1-6	-	CASSQGQLGSPLHF	TGTGCCAGCAGCCAAGGACAATTGGGTTCACCCCTCCACTTT
-	TRBV7-2	TRBJ2-1	-	CASSRGFSYNEQFF	TGTGCCAGCAGTCGGGGTTTCTCCTACAATGAGCAGTTCTTC
-	TRBV24-1	TRBJ1-6	-	CATSDPARSPLHF	TGTGCCACCAGTGATCCCGCTAGGTCACCCCTCCACTTT
-	TRBV28	TRBJ2-7	TRBD2	CASSLLAGGGRNEQYF	TGTGCCAGCAGTTTACTAGCGGGAGGTGGTCGGAACGAGCAGTACTTC
-	TRBV3-1/TRBV3-2	TRBJ1-6	-	CASSSTYSPLHF	TGTGCCAGCAGTTCAACATACTCACCCCTCCACTTT
once	TRBV4-2	TRBJ2-4	TRBD2	CASSHWGGREAGAKNIQYF	TGTGCCAGCAGCCATTGGGGGGGGAGAGAGGCTGGGGCCAAAAACATTCAGTACTTC
-	TRBV11-3	TRBJ2-5	TRBD2	CASSLGTSGQETQYF	TGTGCCAGCAGCTTAGGGACTAGCGGCCAAGAGACCCAGTACTTC
-	TRBV9	TRBJ2-2	TRBD1	CASSVVGTGVTGELFF	TGTGCCAGCAGCGTAGTAGGGACAGGGGTCACCGGGGAGCTGTTTTTT
-	TRBV28	TRBJ2-4	-	CASSPPGAAGNIQYF	TGTGCCAGCAGTCCCCCAGGGGCTGCTGGAAACATTCAGTACTTC
-	TRBV14	TRBJ2-2	-	CASSQQLANTGELFF	TGTGCCAGCAGCCAACAACTAGCGAACACCGGGGAGCTGTTTTTT
-	TRBV7-6	TRBJ2-1	TRBD2	CASSLMAAGAGVNEQFF	TGTGCCAGCAGCTTAATGGCGGCCGGAGCGGGGGTAAATGAGCAGTTCTTC
-	TRBV9	TRBJ2-1	TRBD2	CASSRTGGPGNEQFF	TGTGCCAGCAGTCGTACGGGGGGGCCAGGCAATGAGCAGTTCTTC
once	TRBV30	TRBJ2-3	-	CAWKRDTQYF	TGTGCCTGGAAACGGGATACGCAGTATTTT
few	TRBV6-5	TRBJ2-7	TRBD1	CASTYGQGYEQYF	TGTGCCAGCACATACGGACAGGGCTACGAGCAGTACTTC
-	TRBV4-1	TRBJ2-1	-	CASSHPGLAAEQFF	TGCGCCAGCAGCCACCCGGGACTGGCTGCTGAGCAGTTCTTC
-	TRBV20-1	TRBJ2-5	-	CGGLNQETQYF	TGCGGCGGACTGAATCAAGAGACCCAGTACTTC
-	TRBV6-6	TRBJ2-3	TRBD1	CASSYSGQPSTDTQYF	TGTGCCAGCAGTTACTCGGGACAGCCCTCCACAGATACGCAGTATTTT
once	TRBV11-2	TRBJ2-1	-	CASRRGGIRKNHYNEQFF	TGTGCCAGCAGAAGGGGCGGGATCCGCAAGAATCACTACAATGAGCAGTTCTTC
once	TRBV28	TRBJ2-6	TRBD2	CASTPRGAGANVLTF	TGTGCCAGCACTCCCCGGGGGGCTGGGGCCAACGTCCTGACTTTC
-	TRBV2	TRBJ2-1	-	CASSVSRGSRNEQFF	TGTGCCAGCAGCGTGTCTCGAGGGAGCAGAAATGAGCAGTTCTTC
-	TRBV7-2	TRBJ2-1	-	CASSLARSGNEQFF	TGTGCCAGCAGCTTAGCGCGGAGTGGAAATGAGCAGTTCTTC
-	TRBV5-4	TRBJ2-6	-	CASSFGQISGANVLTF	TGTGCCAGCAGCTTTGGGCAGATCTCTGGGGCCAACGTCCTGACTTTC
-	TRBV15	TRBJ1-2	TRBD1	CATSRDRDRGPANYGYTF	TGTGCCACCAGCAGAGATAGGGACAGGGGTCCCGCTAACTATGGCTACACCTTC
-	TRBV18	TRBJ1-5	-	CASSPGGRDQPQHF	TGTGCCAGCTCACCGGGAGGTCGGGATCAGCCCCAGCATTTT
-	TRBV29-1	TRBJ2-5	TRBD1	CSVEELFGTGSGETQYF	TGCAGCGTTGAAGAGCTCTTCGGGACAGGGTCCGGAGAGACCCAGTACTTC
-	TRBV7-8	TRBJ1-1	-	CASSPGVEAFF	TGTGCCAGCAGCCCGGGTGTTGAAGCTTTCTTT
-	TRBV24-1	TRBJ2-1	TRBD1	CATKIMQGQGYNEQFF	TGTGCCACCAAAATAATGCAGGGACAGGGATACAATGAGCAGTTCTTC
-	TRBV5-4	TRBJ2-7	-	CASSLDSNAREQYF	TGTGCCAGCAGCTTGGACTCAAACGCAAGAGAGCAGTACTTC
-	TRBV15	TRBJ1-4	TRBD1	CATSSGDRHNEKLFF	TGTGCCACCAGCAGCGGGGACAGGCATAATGAAAAACTGTTTTTT
-	TRBV19	TRBJ1-6	-	CASSIVANSPLHF	TGTGCCAGTAGTATAGTGGCTAATTCACCCCTCCACTTT